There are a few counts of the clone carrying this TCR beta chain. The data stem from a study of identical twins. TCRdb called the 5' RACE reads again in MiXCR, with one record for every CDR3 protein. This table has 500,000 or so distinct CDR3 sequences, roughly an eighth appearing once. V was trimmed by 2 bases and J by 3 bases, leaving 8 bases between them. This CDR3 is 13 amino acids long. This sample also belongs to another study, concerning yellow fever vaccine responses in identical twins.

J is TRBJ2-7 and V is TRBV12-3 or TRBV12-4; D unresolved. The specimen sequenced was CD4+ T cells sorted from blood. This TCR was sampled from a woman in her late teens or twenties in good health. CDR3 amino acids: CASSLNRYYEQYF. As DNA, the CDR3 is TGTGCCAGCAGTTTAAACAGATACTACGAGCAGTACTTC.